One and the same sample provided the 30 T cell receptor beta chains below, sequenced in a study of T cells of healthy individuals. A single record per CDR3 protein comes from TCRdb applying MiXCR to the 5' RACE reads. Here the sample spans around 40,000 distinct CDR3 sequences, approximately 4.9% being singletons. Receptors originate from a human donor in good health.

The V and J genes are TRBV11-3 and TRBJ1-1; 8 bases line up with TRBD1. V gave up 5 bases and J gave up 5 bases; unmatched junction bases: 10. The CDR3 totals 15 residues. From germline, CDR1 is SGHNT and CDR2 YENEEA. The CDR3 spells CASSLTPGGFTEAFF. CDR3 bases: TGTGCCAGCAGCCTTACCCCAGGGGGCTTTACTGAAGCTTTCTTT. Based on the CDR3 plus reference TRBV11-3 and TRBJ1-1, the full variable domain is EAGVVQSPRYKIIEKKQPVAFWCNPISGHNTLYWYLQNLGQGPELLIRYENEEAVDDSQLPKDRFSAERLKGVDSTLKIQPAELGDSAVYLCASSLTPGGFTEAFFGQGTRLTVV.

The chain carries TRBV2 and TRBJ1-5; D not resolved. The V gene's germline CDR1 is SNHLY and CDR2 FYNNEI. This CDR3 contains 14 residues. Trimming left V 4 bases short and J 3 bases short, with 10 bases between. CDR3 protein: CASSALRNNQPQHF. CDR3 DNA sequence: TGTGCCAGCAGTGCGTTGCGGAACAATCAGCCCCAGCATTTT. The entire variable domain, with the rest obtained from reference TRBV2 and TRBJ1-5, is as follows: EPEVTQTPSHQVTQMGQEVILRCVPISNHLYFYWYRQILGQKVEFLVSFYNNEISEKSEIFDDQFSVERPDGSNFTLKIRSTKLEDSAMYFCASSALRNNQPQHFGDGTRLSIL.

The table lists this clonotype with many counts. J is TRBJ2-7 and V is TRBV6-2 or TRBV6-3, with 10 bases that match TRBD2. In germline, CDR1 is MNHEY, CDR2 SVGEGT. Trimming at V came to 5 bases and at J to 4 bases, leaving 17 bases not matched to a gene. The CDR3 loop spans 18 amino acids. This CDR3 is CASSPLPVSGRASYEQYF. The CDR3 DNA reads TGTGCCAGCAGTCCCCTCCCGGTAAGCGGGAGGGCCTCTTACGAGCAGTACTTC.

This clonotype was seen ten or more times. The chain is built from TRBV20-1 and TRBJ2-3, with 7 bases that match TRBD2. The germline gives CDR1 DFQATT, CDR2 SNEGSKA (reference sequence). CDR3 length equals 17 residues. The V and J ends lost 6 bases and 1 base, in that order; junction bases with no gene match: 16. The CDR3 DNA reads TGCAGTGCCCCAATTTACGGGATGAGCGGGGGCACAGATACGCAGTATTTT. Translating it yields CSAPIYGMSGGTDTQYF.

This clonotype was counted ten times or more. The chain couples TRBV6-5 to TRBJ1-2; 9 nucleotides agree with TRBD1. The CDR3 covers 14 residues. From germline, CDR1 is MNHEY and CDR2 SVGAGI. V trimming: 8 bases; J trimming: 4 bases; junction bases outside the gene matches: 8. CDR3 sequence reads: CASGRDRDLYGYTF. The CDR3 DNA follows: TGTGCCAGCGGACGGGACAGGGATCTCTATGGCTACACCTTC.

The sample holds many counts of this clonotype. The V gene is TRBV7-3, the J gene TRBJ2-1; D not resolved. This CDR3 has 15 amino acids. Trimming took off 3 bases at V and 6 bases at J, with 15 bases between the two ends. The germline V gene has CDR1 SGHTA and CDR2 FQGTGA. This chain's CDR3 is CASSLDGDLVNEQFF. The CDR3, as DNA: TGTGCCAGCAGCTTGGATGGCGATCTAGTCAATGAGCAGTTCTTC.

This clonotype was picked up many times. V usage is TRBV28 and J usage is TRBJ2-2; 7 nucleotides agree with TRBD2. The CDR3 extends over 15 amino acids. V shed 6 bases and J 5 bases; nucleotides not matched to a gene: 9. The germline CDR1 and CDR2 sequences are MDHEN and SYDVKM. The CDR3 loop is CASSPTSAVTGELFF. Here the CDR3 DNA reads TGTGCCAGCAGCCCTACTAGCGCGGTGACCGGGGAGCTGTTTTTT.

There are many counts of this clonotype. The V gene is TRBV7-8, the J gene TRBJ2-3; TRBD2 matches 7 bases. This CDR3 is built from 18 residues. The V gene end was trimmed by 2 bases and the J gene end by 5 bases; junction bases not matched to a gene: 16. Germline-derived CDR1 and CDR2 are SGHVS and FQNEAQ. DNA for the CDR3: TGTGCCAGCAGCTTACCATTATCGGGAGGAAGGAGGGAAGATACGCAGTATTTT. This sequence encodes CASSLPLSGGRREDTQYF. The whole variable domain, remainder taken from reference TRBV7-8 and TRBJ2-3, is GAGVSQSPRYKVAKRGQDVALRCDPISGHVSLFWYQQALGQGPEFLTYFQNEAQLDKSGLPSDRFFAERPEGSVSTLKIQRTQQEDSAVYLCASSLPLSGGRREDTQYFGPGTRLTVL.

This clonotype was recorded many times. This chain connects TRBV9 to TRBJ2-2; TRBD2 might be the D (5 bases). CDR3 size: 14 residues. Germline V lookup: CDR1 SGDLS, CDR2 YYNGEE. The V gene lost 5 bases and the J gene lost 7 bases, with 15 bases spanning the gap. The CDR3 protein is CASRGRGTDGELFF. In nucleotides, the CDR3 is TGTGCCAGCAGGGGCCGGGGTACGGACGGGGAGCTGTTTTTT. Based on the CDR3 plus reference TRBV9 and TRBJ2-2, the full variable domain is DSGVTQTPKHLITATGQRVTLRCSPRSGDLSVYWYQQSLDQGLQFLIQYYNGEERAKGNILERFSAQQFPDLHSELNLSSLELGDSALYFCASRGRGTDGELFFGEGSRLTVL.

This clonotype was seen at least ten times. The V and J genes are TRBV6-5 and TRBJ2-7; TRBD1 matches at 10 bases. V trimming: 6 bases; J trimming: 4 bases; junction bases outside the gene matches: 9. Germline loops: CDR1 MNHEY, CDR2 SVGAGI. The CDR3 is made up of 15 amino acids. The CDR3 loop reads CASSLSGQGIYEQYF. In nucleotides, the CDR3 is TGTGCCAGCAGCCTTTCGGGACAGGGGATATACGAGCAGTACTTC.

This clonotype has a count of ten or more. The chain joins TRBV6-5 to TRBJ2-1; 7 bases are shared with TRBD1. The CDR3 totals 14 residues. Germline CDR1 is MNHEY and CDR2 is SVGAGI. Trimming took 4 bases from V and 5 from J; bases not matched to a gene: 5. The CDR3 protein is CASSFGTAHNEQFF. The CDR3 DNA reads as TGTGCCAGCAGTTTTGGGACAGCCCACAATGAGCAGTTCTTC.

This clonotype was observed at least ten times. The chain recombines TRBV7-2 with TRBJ2-3, with 8 nucleotides matching TRBD2. V was clipped by 8 bases and J by 3 bases; unmatched bases: 10. The length of the CDR3 is 15 residues. The germline V gene has CDR1 SGHTA and CDR2 FQGNSA. CDR3 amino acids: CASRGGTSGTDTQYF. The CDR3 nucleotides read TGTGCCAGCCGGGGAGGGACTAGTGGAACAGATACGCAGTATTTT.

The V and J genes are TRBV20-1 and TRBJ1-1; D uncertain. Deletions cut 0 bases from V and 6 bases from J, with 11 bases between. Germline values: CDR1 DFQATT, CDR2 SNEGSKA (reference sequence). The CDR3 is 13 amino acids. The CDR3 region has the DNA TGCAGTGCTAGAGATGAAGGCGATTCTGAAGCTTTCTTT. Protein product: CSARDEGDSEAFF.

In its sample, this clonotype was seen a few times. V usage is TRBV20-1 and J usage is TRBJ1-2; the D gene is possibly TRBD1 (5 bases). V was clipped by 5 bases and J by 8 bases, with 18 bases between them. CDR1 is DFQATT, CDR2 SNEGSKA, per germline (reference sequence). The CDR3 length is 13 residues. The CDR3 coding sequence is TGCAGTGCTCCCCGGGCAGGGCGGGGAGGCTACACCTTC. Translated, it gives CSAPRAGRGGYTF.

This clonotype was found a few times. The rearrangement links TRBV12-3 or TRBV12-4 to TRBJ2-5; 8 bases line up with TRBD2. With V trimmed by 5 bases and J by 4 bases, 3 bases remained unmatched. The CDR3 consists of 13 residues. Here the CDR3 DNA reads TGTGCCAGCAGTCCGGGACTAGTAGAGACCCAGTACTTC. Translated, it gives CASSPGLVETQYF.

In its sample, this clonotype was seen many times. This rearrangement joins TRBV12-3 or TRBV12-4 to TRBJ2-1; D is unresolved. The CDR3 has 10 residues. V gave up 3 bases and J gave up 9 bases, with 3 bases separating them. CDR3 amino acids: CASSFSEQFF. DNA for the CDR3: TGTGCCAGCAGTTTCAGTGAGCAGTTCTTC.

This clonotype appeared many times. The chain is built from TRBV12-3 or TRBV12-4 and TRBJ1-1, with D tentatively TRBD1 (6 bases). The CDR3 length is 11 residues. The V gene lost 8 bases and the J gene lost 11 bases, with 15 bases spanning the gap. CDR3 in DNA: TGTGCCAGCGCTTGGGCAGGGGCTGCTTTCTTT. Amino acid sequence: CASAWAGAAFF.

This clonotype has a handful of counts. The chain recombines TRBV9 with TRBJ1-1; D possibly corresponds to TRBD1 (6 bases). This CDR3 is 15 amino acids long. Germline CDR1 SGDLS, CDR2 YYNGEE. Trimming took 4 bases from V and 2 from J, leaving 15 bases between them. The CDR3, as DNA: TGTGCCAGCAGCACTAACAGGGAAGGCAACACTGAAGCTTTCTTT. It specifies CASSTNREGNTEAFF.

This clonotype was observed at least ten times. The chain employs TRBV6-5 and TRBJ1-4; D unresolved. CDR1 and CDR2 (germline): MNHEY, SVGAGI. The CDR3 contains 14 residues. The V and J ends lost 6 bases and 2 bases respectively, with 10 bases between them. CDR3 DNA sequence: TGTGCCAGCAGCACCGGGCCTACTAATGAAAAACTGTTTTTT. Protein: CASSTGPTNEKLFF.

At least ten counts were recorded for this clonotype. The chain recombines TRBV29-1 with TRBJ2-3, with 13 bases fitting TRBD2. This CDR3 is 17 amino acids long. Germline V gives CDR1 SQVTM, CDR2 ANQGSEA. V dropped 5 bases and J dropped 0; count of bases not matched to a gene: 8. This chain's CDR3 is CSVLGLAGLSSTDTQYF. In DNA, the CDR3 is TGCAGCGTTCTGGGACTAGCGGGACTGAGTAGCACAGATACGCAGTATTTT.

This clonotype was recorded at least ten times. The rearrangement links TRBV19 to TRBJ2-3; D is perhaps TRBD2 (6 bases). From germline, CDR1 is LNHDA and CDR2 SQIVND (reference sequence). With 7 bases removed from V and 0 bases from J, the gap between germline ends came to 14 bases. The CDR3 has 15 amino acids. CDR3 protein: CASTAVAASTDTQYF. In DNA, the CDR3 is TGTGCCAGTACCGCCGTAGCGGCTAGCACAGATACGCAGTATTTT.

The chain is built from TRBV3-1 and TRBJ2-3; TRBD2 agrees at 14 bases. CDR1 is LGHDT, CDR2 YNNKEL, per germline (reference sequence). V was clipped by 5 bases and J by 5 bases; unmatched bases: 6. This CDR3 is 16 amino acids long. In DNA form, the CDR3 reads TGTGCCAGCAGCATGGGGACTAGCGGGGGTTTAGATACGCAGTATTTT. As protein: CASSMGTSGGLDTQYF.

This clonotype was seen at least ten times. The chain links TRBV29-1 to TRBJ2-1; 9 nucleotides align to TRBD1. The CDR3 runs 10 residues. V lost 4 bases, J lost 16 bases, and 5 bases stayed unmatched. CDR1 SQVTM and CDR2 ANQGSEA come from the germline V gene. DNA of the CDR3: TGCAGCGTTGGGGACAGGGATAGTTTCTTC. As protein: CSVGDRDSFF.

This clonotype was counted at least ten times. This chain uses TRBV20-1 with TRBJ2-7; unclear D gene. This CDR3 contains 12 residues. The V gene lost 5 bases and the J gene lost 1 base, with 9 bases spanning the gap. Germline values: CDR1 DFQATT, CDR2 SNEGSKA (reference sequence). CDR3 coding DNA: TGCAGTGCTCCGGCAGAGTCCTACGAGCAGTACTTC. This translates into CSAPAESYEQYF.

To note about this clonotype: A read error may explain this, as a much larger clone is one base away. The chain couples TRBV20-1 to TRBJ2-2; a weak D match, TRBD2 (6 bases). CDR3 length: 14 residues. Germline loops: CDR1 DFQATT, CDR2 SNEGSKA (reference sequence). The CDR3 loop reads CSARGRGDTGELLF. Written as DNA, the CDR3 is TGCAGTGCTAGAGGGCGGGGAGACACCGGGGAGCTGCTTTTT.

This clonotype has at least ten counts. The chain joins TRBV6-5 to TRBJ2-7, with D possibly TRBD2 on 7 matching bases. CDR1 and CDR2 (germline): MNHEY, SVGAGI. This CDR3 region has 16 residues. Trimming took off 6 bases at V and 1 base at J, with 19 bases between the two ends. The CDR3: CASRGAPGRGSYEQYF. The DNA of the CDR3 is TGTGCCAGCAGAGGTGCCCCTGGGAGGGGGTCCTACGAGCAGTACTTC.

This clonotype was counted at least ten times. The rearrangement joins TRBV27 to TRBJ1-4; D remains unclear. V shed 3 bases and J shed 0 bases, with 14 bases lying between them. Germline CDR1 reads MNHEY; CDR2 reads SMNVEV (reference sequence). The CDR3 consists of 17 residues. The CDR3 DNA follows: TGTGCCAGCAGTTTGACCCCCCGGGTTACAACTAATGAAAAACTGTTTTTT. Translation gives CASSLTPRVTTNEKLFF.

This clonotype was detected many times. J is TRBJ2-1 and V is TRBV12-3 or TRBV12-4; 15 nucleotides line up with TRBD2. V shed 8 bases and J 0 bases; nucleotides not matched to a gene: 14. This CDR3 is 20 amino acids long. The chain's CDR3 is CASYLRPGLAGGSSYNEQFF. The CDR3, as DNA: TGTGCCAGCTACCTCAGACCGGGACTAGCGGGGGGAAGCTCCTACAATGAGCAGTTCTTC.

This clonotype came up a few times. The J gene is TRBJ2-7, the V gene TRBV20-1, with no clear D. The CDR3 sequence is 13 residues long. Between the trimmed V and J ends, which lost 3 bases and 2 bases, there was a span of 11 bases. Germline CDR1 and CDR2: DFQATT and SNEGSKA (reference sequence). The CDR3: CSARLTSTYEQYF. The CDR3 region has the DNA TGCAGTGCTAGGTTGACTTCCACCTACGAGCAGTACTTC.

This clonotype has just a few counts. The chain employs TRBV6-2 or TRBV6-3 and TRBJ2-7; no definite D call. The V end lost 7 bases, the J end lost 0 bases, and 13 bases lay between the germline ends. CDR3 length: 14 residues. CDR1 and CDR2 (germline): MNHEY, SVGEGT. The CDR3, as DNA: TGTGCCAGCACCAAGACGGCGAGCTCCTACGAGCAGTACTTC. Translating gives CASTKTASSYEQYF.